The 21 T cell receptor beta chains listed next were all sequenced from one sample in a study of blood T cells in healthy people across ages. With a J-beta primer mix and a sample-barcoded 5' primer, a second PCR ran 7 to 11 cycles. TCRdb redid the calling of the 5' RACE reads with MiXCR, one entry per CDR3 protein. The table lists under 800,000 distinct CDR3 sequences, roughly 43% of them singletons. Material: blood. The receptor source for this set is a woman aged 60-70 years in good health.

This clonotype was seen a single time. The chain employs TRBV12-3 or TRBV12-4 and TRBJ1-5; D is possibly TRBD1 (5 bases). Trimming left V 3 bases short and J 0 bases short, with 12 bases between. The CDR3 has 16 amino acids. The CDR3 region is CASSLGQGSSNQPQHF. DNA for the CDR3: TGTGCCAGCAGTTTGGGGCAGGGAAGTAGCAATCAGCCCCAGCATTTT.

This clonotype was observed a handful of times. The chain carries TRBV27 and TRBJ1-5; a weak D match, TRBD1 (6 bases). Germline V CDR1 and CDR2: MNHEY, SMNVEV (reference sequence). The length of the CDR3 is 14 residues. The V and J ends lost 8 bases and 4 bases respectively, with 15 bases between them. The CDR3 DNA reads TGTGCCAGCCATACAGGGAATGGAAATCAGCCCCAGCATTTT. This codes for CASHTGNGNQPQHF.

On this clonotype itself: A much larger clonotype is one base distant, so this may be a read error. This chain uses TRBV9 with TRBJ2-1; TRBD2 might be the D (6 bases). The CDR3 is 13 residues long. The V gene's germline CDR1 is SGDLS and CDR2 YYNGEE. In DNA form, the CDR3 reads TGTGCCAGCGGGACCGGGAGCGTTGATGAGCGGTTCTTC. As protein: CASGTGSVDERFF.

This rearrangement joins TRBV5-1 to TRBJ2-1, with unresolved D. CDR1 SGHRS and CDR2 YFSETQ come from the germline V gene. The CDR3 has 15 amino acids. Between the trimmed V and J ends, which lost 4 bases and 8 bases, there was a span of 19 bases. CDR3 residues: CASSGRAEGPDEQFF. CDR3 DNA: TGCGCCAGCAGCGGACGAGCTGAAGGGCCGGATGAGCAGTTCTTC.

The chain links TRBV20-1 to TRBJ1-5; D call uncertain. V was trimmed by 4 bases and J by 6 bases, leaving 16 bases between them. Per the germline V gene, CDR1 is DFQATT and CDR2 is SNEGSKA (reference sequence). There are 14 residues in the CDR3. CDR3 bases: TGCAGTGCTAAGATGATAGGTGAAGGTCAGCCCCAGCATTTT. As protein: CSAKMIGEGQPQHF.

The CDR3 here is CSVGLAGSYEQYF. Here the CDR3 DNA reads TGCAGCGTTGGCCTAGCGGGGAGCTACGAGCAGTACTTC. The rearrangement joins TRBV29-1 to TRBJ2-5, with TRBD2 matching over 9 bases. Matching the DNA end better, TRBJ2-7 makes the J call doubtful. The CDR3 runs 13 residues. Germline loops: CDR1 SQVTM, CDR2 ANQGSEA.

This clonotype has only a few counts. The chain has TRBV12-3 or TRBV12-4 and TRBJ2-1, with 10 positions matching TRBD1. The CDR3 spans 14 residues. The junction had 11 bases not matched to a gene; V was cut back by 8 bases and J by 10 bases. The CDR3: CASSGQGTGREQFF. The CDR3 DNA follows: TGTGCCAGCTCGGGACAGGGGACGGGTCGGGAGCAGTTCTTC.

The J gene is TRBJ2-7, the V gene TRBV20-1; D not certain. Trimming pared 3 bases from V and 2 bases from J, leaving 14 bases between. CDR1 and CDR2 (germline): DFQATT, SNEGSKA (reference sequence). The CDR3 sequence is 14 residues long. The CDR3 loop is CSARGTDRTYEQYF. CDR3 DNA sequence: TGCAGTGCTAGGGGCACGGACCGAACCTACGAGCAGTACTTC.

The chain joins TRBV18 to TRBJ2-1; 11 positions match TRBD2. Germline V lookup: CDR1 KGHSH, CDR2 LQKENI. After removal of 6 bases from V and 6 bases from J, the junction contained 4 bases not matched to a gene. This CDR3 is 14 amino acids long. This CDR3 reads CASSPTSGGNEQFF. DNA of the CDR3: TGTGCCAGCTCTCCTACTAGCGGGGGCAATGAGCAGTTCTTC. Filled out from reference TRBV18 and TRBJ2-1, the complete variable domain reads NAGVMQNPRHLVRRRGQEARLRCSPMKGHSHVYWYRQLPEEGLKFMVYLQKENIIDESGMPKERFSAEFPKEGPSILRIQQVVRGDSAAYFCASSPTSGGNEQFFGPGTRLTVL.

The V and J genes are TRBV20-1 and TRBJ2-3; possibly TRBD2 for D (5 bases). The V and J ends lost 6 bases and 5 bases respectively, with 15 bases between them. This CDR3 contains 13 residues. Germline assignment: CDR1 DFQATT and CDR2 SNEGSKA (reference sequence). The CDR3 DNA reads TGCAGTGCCCTACACCCCGCGGGAGATACGCAGTATTTT. It encodes CSALHPAGDTQYF.

This clonotype showed up just a few times. This rearrangement joins TRBV6-5 to TRBJ2-7, with D perhaps given as TRBD1 or TRBD2 (6 bases each). Trimming removed 0 bases at V and 0 bases at J, with 15 bases between. Germline V CDR1 and CDR2: MNHEY, SVGAGI. The CDR3 covers 17 residues. This chain's CDR3 is CASSYSWGAALSYEQYF. The CDR3 DNA reads TGTGCCAGCAGTTACTCGTGGGGGGCGGCGCTCTCCTACGAGCAGTACTTC.

The chain links TRBV7-2 to TRBJ2-1, with D tentatively TRBD2 (6 bases). TRBJ2-7 matches the DNA end more closely, so the J call is doubtful. The CDR3 extends over 14 amino acids. The germline CDR1 and CDR2 sequences are SGHTA and FQGNSA. This CDR3 is CASSLLGGLNEQYF. CDR3 in DNA: TGTGCCAGCAGCTTACTGGGAGGTCTAAACGAGCAGTACTTC.

This sequence joins TRBV10-3 and TRBJ2-4, with D possibly TRBD2 on 6 matching bases. The J call is uncertain, as TRBJ2-7 better fits the DNA end. Germline V gene lookup returns CDR1 ENHRY and CDR2 SYGVKD. The CDR3 consists of 13 residues. Written as DNA, the CDR3 is TGTGCCATCAAGGCGGGACCTACCTACGAGCAGTACTTC. Its translation is CAIKAGPTYEQYF.

The chain couples TRBV7-6 to TRBJ1-2, with 12 bases fitting TRBD1. V shed 5 bases and J 8 bases; nucleotides not matched to a gene: 12. CDR3 length: 16 amino acids. Germline lookup yields CDR1 SGHVS and CDR2 FNYEAQ. The CDR3: CASSPPGTGGLEGYTF. CDR3 DNA sequence: TGTGCCAGCAGCCCCCCCGGGACAGGGGGCTTAGAAGGCTACACCTTC.

This sequence joins TRBV30 and TRBJ2-3; no clear D. This CDR3 has 12 amino acids. Germline assignment: CDR1 GTSNPN and CDR2 SVGIG (reference sequence). Trimming took 8 bases from V and 2 from J, leaving 11 bases between them. The CDR3 reads CAGVGSTDTQYF. Here the CDR3 DNA reads TGTGCCGGAGTGGGTTCCACAGATACGCAGTATTTT.

The chain employs TRBV6-2 or TRBV6-3 and TRBJ1-2; 8 nucleotides line up with TRBD1. CDR3 length equals 14 residues. The V gene's germline CDR1 is MNHEY and CDR2 SVGEGT. V was pared by 4 bases and J by 4 bases, with 5 bases of the junction left unmatched. CDR3 DNA: TGTGCCAGCAGTTTCGGACAGGGAGGCTATGGCTACACCTTC. It translates to CASSFGQGGYGYTF.

This chain connects TRBV7-8 to TRBJ2-1, with 12 bases matching TRBD2. Unmatched junction bases numbered 28, after V lost 6 bases and J lost 10 bases. The germline CDR1 and CDR2 sequences are SGHVS and FQNEAQ. This CDR3 comprises 21 residues. CDR3 DNA: TGTGCCAGCAGTCCAGAGTGGGCTAGCGGGAGGGACTATGCTTCCGGATTGGAGCAGTTCTTC. Protein sequence: CASSPEWASGRDYASGLEQFF.

The rearrangement joins TRBV28 to TRBJ2-7, with a possible D match to TRBD2 (6 bases). The J call may be wrong; the DNA end is better matched by TRBJ2-4. Germline assignment: CDR1 MDHEN and CDR2 SYDVKM. The CDR3 is 17 residues long. The CDR3 bases are TGTGCCAGCAGTTTTGCTTATGGAGGGCAGGGCAAAAACATTCAGTACTTC. Amino acids: CASSFAYGGQGKNIQYF.

CDR3 region: CASTESRGEQYF. The CDR3 coding sequence is TGTGCCAGCACGGAAAGCAGGGGGGAGCAGTACTTC. The V and J genes are TRBV6-2 or TRBV6-3 and TRBJ2-5; perhaps TRBD1 as D (7 bases). The CDR3 has 12 amino acids. Between the trimmed V and J ends, which lost 7 bases and 11 bases, there was a span of 17 bases. The germline CDR1 and CDR2 sequences are MNHEY and SVGEGT.

This sequence joins TRBV4-3 and TRBJ1-2, with TRBD1 matching over 11 bases. Trimming at V came to 3 bases and at J to 5 bases, leaving 11 bases not matched to a gene. Per the germline V gene, CDR1 is LGHNA and CDR2 is YSLEER. The CDR3 contains 17 residues. The CDR3 DNA sequence: TGCGCCAGCAGCCAGGCCTCGGGACAGGGGGGTATTTATGGCTACACCTTC. The encoded protein is CASSQASGQGGIYGYTF.

This clonotype was observed a single time. The chain uses TRBV12-3 or TRBV12-4 and TRBJ2-7, with 8 bases fitting TRBD2. This CDR3 is built from 14 residues. Trimming took 7 bases from V and 6 from J; bases not matched to a gene: 11. CDR3 sequence: CASTPGLGSSEQYF. DNA for the CDR3: TGTGCCAGCACCCCGGGACTAGGAAGTTCCGAGCAGTACTTC.